Listed below are T cell receptor beta chains from one sample, sequenced in a study of cytomegalovirus exposure and HLA in healthy donors. Assay used: immunoSEQ multiplex PCR; TCRdb lists only in-frame clones, some missing. The data contain about 130,000 clones, over 65% of them singletons. Sequenced input: PBMCs. These receptors were collected from a man in his forties in good health and CMV-seronegative. The CDR3 runs from the conserved cysteine through the conserved F or W. D genes are given only for firm matches. Clone size appears in some rows only: once, few, many, or a class for an expanded clone.

.,TRBV5-4,TRBJ2-1,TRBD2,16,TGTGCCAGCAGCCCCCGGCGGGGACTAGCTACAGTTGAGCAGTTCTTC,CASSPRRGLATVEQFF
.,TRBV28,TRBJ1-5,.,14,TGTGCCAGCAGCCCGGGGGGGGAAAATCAGCCCCAGCATTTT,CASSPGGENQPQHF
once,TRBV29-1,TRBJ2-7,TRBD1,12,TGCAGCGTGGGACAGGGGGCGTACGAGCAGTACTTC,CSVGQGAYEQYF
.,TRBV4-1,TRBJ2-3,TRBD2,17,TGCGCCAGCAGCCAAGATCCAGCTAGCGGGAGGACAGATACGCAGTATTTT,CASSQDPASGRTDTQYF
.,TRBV5-4,TRBJ2-3,.,15,TGTGCCAGCAGCTTGGACAGAGGGAGGACAGATACGCAGTATTTT,CASSLDRGRTDTQYF
.,TRBV5-1,TRBJ2-7,.,14,TGCGCCAGCAGCTTGGAGGGGACTCGCTACGAGCAGTACTTC,CASSLEGTRYEQYF
.,TRBV5-4,TRBJ2-1,TRBD1,15,TGTGCCAGCAGCTTGTGGTCAGGGGGTTCAAATGAGCAGTTCTTC,CASSLWSGGSNEQFF
few,TRBV28,TRBJ2-7,TRBD2,14,TGTGCCAGCTTCGCTAGCGGCGAGCACTACGAGCAGTACTTC,CASFASGEHYEQYF
.,TRBV28,TRBJ1-2,.,13,TGTGCCAGCAGTTTAAAATCAGACTATGGCTACACCTTC,CASSLKSDYGYTF
once,TRBV4-1,TRBJ1-5,.,14,TGCGCCAGCAGCTACAGGGTAAGCAATCAGCCCCAGCATTTT,CASSYRVSNQPQHF
.,TRBV14,TRBJ1-1,TRBD1,13,TGTGCCAGCAGCCCTCAGGGGGACACTGAAGCTTTCTTT,CASSPQGDTEAFF
.,TRBV6-6,TRBJ2-7,.,13,TGTGCCAGCGGAGCTATTATTCCCTACGAGCAGTACTTC,CASGAIIPYEQYF
.,TRBV2,TRBJ2-7,TRBD1,15,TGTGCCAGCAGTTTCCGGAGACAGGGGGAAGATGAGCAGTACTTC,CASSFRRQGEDEQYF
.,TRBV29-1,TRBJ2-3,TRBD2,17,TGCAGCGCCTCAAGGCCTCGACTAGCGGGGGTAACAGATACGCAGTATTTT,CSASRPRLAGVTDTQYF
.,TRBV18,TRBJ1-5,.,15,TGTGCCAGCTCACAATCGGTCGGTAGCAATCAGCCCCAGCATTTT,CASSQSVGSNQPQHF
.,TRBV5-1,TRBJ2-1,.,15,TGCGCCAGCAGGGTTGCGGCTGGCTCCTACAATGAGCAGTTCTTC,CASRVAAGSYNEQFF
.,TRBV27,TRBJ2-7,TRBD2,14,TGTGCCAGCAGTGTAGCGGGGGGGCCTGGCGAGCAGTACTTC,CASSVAGGPGEQYF
.,TRBV4-3,TRBJ1-2,TRBD1,13,TGCGCCAGCAGCCAGAGACAGGGTGGAGGCTACACCTTC,CASSQRQGGGYTF
.,TRBV28,TRBJ2-1,TRBD2,13,TGTGCCAGCAGTGCGGGGGGTCCCCCGGAGCAGTTCTTC,CASSAGGPPEQFF
.,TRBV4-1,TRBJ2-3,.,14,TGCGCCAGCAGCTACGACAGAACCACAGATACGCAGTATTTT,CASSYDRTTDTQYF
.,TRBV4-3,TRBJ2-7,TRBD2,20,TGCGCCAGCAGCCAAGGGTTTAGCGGGAGGTCTTACGTGAGGGAGAACGAGCAGTACTTC,CASSQGFSGRSYVRENEQYF
.,TRBV4-1,TRBJ2-7,TRBD1,13,TGCGCCAGCAGCCACGGACAGGCTTACGAGCAGTACTTC,CASSHGQAYEQYF
.,TRBV9,TRBJ1-6,TRBD1,15,TGTGCCAGCAGTCTCTCAGGGGGCTCTAATTCACCCCTCCACTTT,CASSLSGGSNSPLHF
.,TRBV7-2,TRBJ2-3,.,9,TGTGCCAGCAGCTCAGCGCAGTATTTT,CASSSAQYF
.,TRBV28,TRBJ1-5,.,18,TGTGCCAGCAGTTTAACCCTCCTAGGATTAGCGAGCAATCAGCCCCAGCATTTT,CASSLTLLGLASNQPQHF
.,TRBV7-2,TRBJ2-6,.,17,TGTGCCAGCAGCTTAGCATTTCCCCGCTCTGGGGCCAACGTCCTGACTTTC,CASSLAFPRSGANVLTF
.,TRBV13,TRBJ2-3,TRBD2,17,TGTGCCAGCAGCCCCGGACTAGCGGGAGGGTCCACAGATACGCAGTATTTT,CASSPGLAGGSTDTQYF
.,TRBV5-1,TRBJ2-7,.,11,TGCGCCAGCAGGTTCGGGAACGAGCAGTACTTC,CASRFGNEQYF